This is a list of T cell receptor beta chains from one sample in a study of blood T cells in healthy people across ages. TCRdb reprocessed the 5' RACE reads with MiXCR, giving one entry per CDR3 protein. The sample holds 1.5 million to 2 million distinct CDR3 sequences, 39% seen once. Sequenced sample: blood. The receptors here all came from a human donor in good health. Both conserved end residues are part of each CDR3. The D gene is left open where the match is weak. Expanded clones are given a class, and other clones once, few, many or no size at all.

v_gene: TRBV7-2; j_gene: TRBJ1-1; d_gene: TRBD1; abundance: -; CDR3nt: TGTGCCAGCAGCCCGGGACAGGGGGTGACGACTGAAGCTTTCTTT; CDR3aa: CASSPGQGVTTEAFF
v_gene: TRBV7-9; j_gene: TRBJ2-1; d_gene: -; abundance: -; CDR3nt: TGTGCCAGCAGCTTAGCCTCCTTTGGAACCTACAATGAGCAGTTCTTC; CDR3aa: CASSLASFGTYNEQFF
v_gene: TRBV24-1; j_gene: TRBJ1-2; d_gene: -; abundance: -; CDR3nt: TGTGCCACCAGTGAGCCAAGAGATGCGGCAGGTTATGGCTACACCTTC; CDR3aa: CATSEPRDAAGYGYTF
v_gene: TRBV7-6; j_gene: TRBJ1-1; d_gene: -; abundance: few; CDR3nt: TGTGCCAGCACCATGACCTTCCTCAACACTGAAGCTTTCTTT; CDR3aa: CASTMTFLNTEAFF
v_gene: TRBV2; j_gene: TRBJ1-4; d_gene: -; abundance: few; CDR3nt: TGTGCCAGCAGGGTCGGGGGCGGAATGGTTGAAAAACTGTTTTTT; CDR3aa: CASRVGGGMVEKLFF
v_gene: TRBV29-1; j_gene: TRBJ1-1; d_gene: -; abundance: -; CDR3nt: TGCAGCGTTGAAGGGCCGATCGGGGACACTGAAGCTTTCTTT; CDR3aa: CSVEGPIGDTEAFF
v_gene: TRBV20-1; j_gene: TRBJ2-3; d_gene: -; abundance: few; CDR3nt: TGCAGTGACGGGAGACCGAGCACAGATACGCAGTATTTT; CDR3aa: CSDGRPSTDTQYF
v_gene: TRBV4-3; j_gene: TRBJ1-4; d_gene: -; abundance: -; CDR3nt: TGCGCCAGCAGCCAAGATTTTAGGACAAGAGCGAATGAAAAACTGTTTTTT; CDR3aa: CASSQDFRTRANEKLFF
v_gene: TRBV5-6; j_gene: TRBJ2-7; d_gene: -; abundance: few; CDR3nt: TGTGCCAGCAGCTTGGACTCCCAGGGAGATTACGAGCAGTACTTC; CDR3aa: CASSLDSQGDYEQYF
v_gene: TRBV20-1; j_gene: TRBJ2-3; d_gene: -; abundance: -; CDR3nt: TGCAGTGCTCGGAGACTTTCTAGCACAGATACGCAGTATTTT; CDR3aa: CSARRLSSTDTQYF
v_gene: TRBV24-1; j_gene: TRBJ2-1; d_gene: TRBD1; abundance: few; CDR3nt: TGTGCCACCAGTGATTTGAGGGGACAGGGGGTGGAGGAGCAGTTCTTC; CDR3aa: CATSDLRGQGVEEQFF
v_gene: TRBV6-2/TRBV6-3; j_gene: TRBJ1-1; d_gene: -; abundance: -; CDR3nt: TGTGCCACCTCCCCGGCAGGGAGGGACACTGAAGCTTTCTTT; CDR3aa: CATSPAGRDTEAFF
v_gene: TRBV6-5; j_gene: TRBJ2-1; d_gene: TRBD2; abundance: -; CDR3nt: TGTGCCAGCAGTTCTAGCGGGGGGAAGAATGAGCAGTTCTTC; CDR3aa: CASSSSGGKNEQFF
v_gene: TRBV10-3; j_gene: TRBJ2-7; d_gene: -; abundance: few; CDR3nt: TGTGCCTCCTCACGGGCGGGTAGCGAGCAGTACTTC; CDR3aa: CASSRAGSEQYF
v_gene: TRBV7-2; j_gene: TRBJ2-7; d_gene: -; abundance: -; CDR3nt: TGTGCCAGCAGCTCAGGTAGAGGGTTCGCCGAGCAGTACTTC; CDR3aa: CASSSGRGFAEQYF
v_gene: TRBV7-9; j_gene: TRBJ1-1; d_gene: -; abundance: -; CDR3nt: TGTGCCAGCAGCTCGAAGCCCAATGAAGCTTTCTTT; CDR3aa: CASSSKPNEAFF
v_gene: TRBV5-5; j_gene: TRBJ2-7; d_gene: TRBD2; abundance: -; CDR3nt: TGTGCCAGCAGCTCAGCGACTAGCGGGGGTATCGAGCAGTACTTC; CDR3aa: CASSSATSGGIEQYF
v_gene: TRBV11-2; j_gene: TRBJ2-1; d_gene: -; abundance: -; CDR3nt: TGTGCCAGCAGCTTAGATCGTGGCCGACTTCGGAATGAGCAGTTCTTC; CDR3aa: CASSLDRGRLRNEQFF
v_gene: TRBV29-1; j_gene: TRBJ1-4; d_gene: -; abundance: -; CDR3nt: TGCAGCGGAAAACAGGAGAATGAAAAACTGTTTTTT; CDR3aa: CSGKQENEKLFF
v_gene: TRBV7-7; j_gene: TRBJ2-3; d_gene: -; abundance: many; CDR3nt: TGTGCCAGCAGCTTAGACCACACAGATACGCAGTATTTT; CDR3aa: CASSLDHTDTQYF
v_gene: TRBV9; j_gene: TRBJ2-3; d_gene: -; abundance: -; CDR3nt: TGTGCCAGCAGCGGGGGGATGGATACGCAGTATTTT; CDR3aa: CASSGGMDTQYF
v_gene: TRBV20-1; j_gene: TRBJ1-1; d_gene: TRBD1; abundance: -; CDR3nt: TGCAGTTGGGACAGGGGGGGGAGTATGAACACTGAAGCTTTCTTT; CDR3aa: CSWDRGGSMNTEAFF
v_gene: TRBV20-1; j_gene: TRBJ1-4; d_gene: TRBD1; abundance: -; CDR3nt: TGCAGTGCTAGATCCGGACAGGTCGGGAGTGAAAAACTGTTTTTT; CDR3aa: CSARSGQVGSEKLFF
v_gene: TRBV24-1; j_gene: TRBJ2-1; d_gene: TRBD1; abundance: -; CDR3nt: TGTGCCACCAGTGATTTGAGGGACAGGGGGCTAAAGCAGTTCTTC; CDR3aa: CATSDLRDRGLKQFF
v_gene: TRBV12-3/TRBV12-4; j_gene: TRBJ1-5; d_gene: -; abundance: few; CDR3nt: TGTGCCAGCACCTTGGTGGGGGCAAGTCAGCCCCAGCATTTT; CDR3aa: CASTLVGASQPQHF
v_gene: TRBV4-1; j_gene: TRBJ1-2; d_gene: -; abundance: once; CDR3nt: TGCGCCAGCAGCCAAGATCCGTCAGGTTCTGGCGGCTACACCTTC; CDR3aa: CASSQDPSGSGGYTF
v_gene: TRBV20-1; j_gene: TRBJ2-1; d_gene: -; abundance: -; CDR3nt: TGCAGTGCCACCCCTGGGCTAGCTAACAATGAGCAGTTCTTC; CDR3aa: CSATPGLANNEQFF
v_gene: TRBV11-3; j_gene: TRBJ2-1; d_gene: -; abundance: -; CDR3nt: TGTGCCAGCAGCTTATTCCAGACAAGTCAAAATGAGCAGTTCTTC; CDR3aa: CASSLFQTSQNEQFF
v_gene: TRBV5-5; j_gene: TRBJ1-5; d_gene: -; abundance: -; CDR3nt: TGTGCCAGCAGCTTCACGGGGGGAGTAAATCAGCCCCAGCATTTT; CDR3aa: CASSFTGGVNQPQHF
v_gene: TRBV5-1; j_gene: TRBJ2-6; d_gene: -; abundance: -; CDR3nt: TGCGCCAGCAGCATGGGTGGACAGATTAGCTCTGGGGCCAACGTCCTGACTTTC; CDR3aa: CASSMGGQISSGANVLTF
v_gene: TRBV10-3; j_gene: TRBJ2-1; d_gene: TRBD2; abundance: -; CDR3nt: TGTGCCATCAGTGAGTCGACTAGCGGAGTCTCCTACGAGCAGTTCTTC; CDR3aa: CAISESTSGVSYEQFF
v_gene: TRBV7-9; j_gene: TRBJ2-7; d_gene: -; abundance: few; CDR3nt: TGTGCCAGCAGTCCCGATGTCGACGAGCAGTACTTC; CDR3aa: CASSPDVDEQYF
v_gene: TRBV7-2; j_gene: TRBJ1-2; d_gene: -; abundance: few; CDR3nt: TGTGCCAGCAGCTTTGACCTTAACTATGGCTACACCTTC; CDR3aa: CASSFDLNYGYTF
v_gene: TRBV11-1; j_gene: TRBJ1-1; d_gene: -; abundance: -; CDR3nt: TGTGCCAGCAGCTTAGAAGACCTGGGGGGGGGAATGAACACTGAAGCTTTCTTT; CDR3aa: CASSLEDLGGGMNTEAFF
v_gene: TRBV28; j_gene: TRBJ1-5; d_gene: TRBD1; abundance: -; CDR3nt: TGTGCCAGCAGTTTTACAGGGGGCGTACAGCCCCAGCATTTT; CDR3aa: CASSFTGGVQPQHF
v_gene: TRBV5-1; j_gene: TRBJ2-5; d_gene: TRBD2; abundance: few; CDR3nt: TGCGCCAGCAGCGTAGGACTAGCGGGGGGTCAAGAGACCCAGTACTTC; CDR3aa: CASSVGLAGGQETQYF
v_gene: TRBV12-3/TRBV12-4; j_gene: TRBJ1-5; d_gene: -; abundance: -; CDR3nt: TGTGCCAGCAGTTTTGCTATCACGGACGGGGCGGAGGGGCCCCAGCATTTT; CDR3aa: CASSFAITDGAEGPQHF
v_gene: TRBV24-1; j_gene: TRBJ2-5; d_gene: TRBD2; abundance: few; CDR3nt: TGTGCCACCAGTGATTTGCTAGCGGGGGAAGAGACCCAGTACTTC; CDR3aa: CATSDLLAGEETQYF
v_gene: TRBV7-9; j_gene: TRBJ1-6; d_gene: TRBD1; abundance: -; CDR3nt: TGTGCCAGCAGCTTAGACACAGGGGGCGATTCACCCCTCCACTTT; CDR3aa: CASSLDTGGDSPLHF
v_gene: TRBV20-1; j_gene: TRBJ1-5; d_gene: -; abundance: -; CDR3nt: TGCAGTGCTAGAGATCCGGGAAATCAGCCCCAGCATTTT; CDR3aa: CSARDPGNQPQHF
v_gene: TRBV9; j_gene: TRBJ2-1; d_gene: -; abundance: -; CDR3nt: TGTGCCAGCAGCGTAGGTTGGGGGGAGGCCTACAATGAGCAGTTCTTC; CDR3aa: CASSVGWGEAYNEQFF